The next 32 T cell receptor beta chains were all read from a single sample in a study of blood T cell repertoires in COVID-19. Generated by immunoSEQ multiplex PCR, the TCRdb table keeps only in-frame clones and is missing some. The sample lists 20,000 or so clones, 70% to 90% occurring once. Sequencing was done on a sample of peripheral blood. These receptors originate from a human donor with active COVID-19. The donor label of this sample is uncertain.

The rearrangement joins TRBV28 to TRBJ1-4, with a weak D call TRBD1 (6 bases). CDR1 is MDHEN, CDR2 SYDVKM, per germline. V lost 6 bases and J 8 bases, leaving 13 bases between the germline ends. The CDR3 sequence is 13 residues long. CDR3 residues: CASSQQGLEKLFF. CDR3 nucleotide sequence: TGTGCCAGCAGCCAACAGGGACTAGAAAAACTGTTTTTT.

The rearrangement links TRBV14 to TRBJ2-1; perhaps TRBD2 as D (5 bases). The CDR3 sequence is 14 residues long. Trimming took 1 base from V and 4 from J, leaving 8 bases between them. Germline V gene sequence: CDR1 SGHDN, CDR2 FVKESK. CDR3 in amino acids: CASSQATIYNEQFF. The CDR3 bases are TGTGCCAGCAGCCAAGCGACTATTTACAATGAGCAGTTCTTC.

The chain joins TRBV5-5 to TRBJ1-1; D possibly corresponds to TRBD1 (6 bases). V gave up 1 base and J gave up 2 bases, with 15 bases separating them. From germline, CDR1 is SGHKS and CDR2 YYEKEE (reference sequence). This CDR3 has 16 residues. The CDR3 DNA sequence: TGTGCCAGCAGCTTGAGATCGCGACAGGCTAACACTGAAGCTTTCTTT. Amino acid sequence: CASSLRSRQANTEAFF.

V and J are TRBV5-5 and TRBJ2-7; a weak D match, TRBD1 (6 bases). V lost 0 bases to trimming and J lost 2 bases, with 12 bases between them. This CDR3 spans 15 amino acids. The germline CDR1 and CDR2 sequences are SGHKS and YYEKEE (reference sequence). The CDR3: CASSLVPTGTYEQYF. The CDR3 nucleotides read TGTGCCAGCAGCTTGGTCCCGACAGGAACCTACGAGCAGTACTTC.

The chain employs TRBV7-3 and TRBJ2-7, with D possibly TRBD2 on 7 matching bases. Germline loops: CDR1 SGHTA, CDR2 FQGTGA. V was cut by 2 bases and J by 2 bases, with 13 bases left in between. The CDR3 sequence is 15 residues long. CDR3 sequence (DNA): TGTGCCAGCAGCTTATACGGGGGGCCCACCTACGAGCAGTACTTC. This translates into CASSLYGGPTYEQYF.

The rearrangement uses TRBV27 and TRBJ2-1, with 11 nucleotides matching TRBD2. Germline loops: CDR1 MNHEY, CDR2 SMNVEV (reference sequence). CDR3 size: 16 residues. Trimming at V came to 7 bases and at J to 6 bases, leaving 11 bases not matched to a gene. The CDR3 DNA reads TGTGCCAGCAAAAGGCTAGCGGGAGGTTCGGGCAATGAGCAGTTCTTC. Its translation: CASKRLAGGSGNEQFF.

The gene calls are TRBV19 and TRBJ1-5; D is possibly TRBD1 (6 bases). Trimming stripped 4 bases from V and 0 bases from J, with 7 bases between. CDR3 length: 14 amino acids. Germline CDR1 is LNHDA and CDR2 is SQIVND (reference sequence). CDR3 DNA sequence: TGTGCCAGTAGTAGGACAGATAGCAATCAGCCCCAGCATTTT. Its translation: CASSRTDSNQPQHF.

This chain connects TRBV2 to TRBJ2-3; TRBD1 might be the D (6 bases). Germline assignment: CDR1 SNHLY and CDR2 FYNNEI. The CDR3 spans 17 residues. The V end lost 4 bases, the J end lost 4 bases, and 21 bases lay between the germline ends. The CDR3 is CASSGLLTGPTPDTQYF. In DNA, the CDR3 is TGTGCCAGCAGTGGATTATTGACAGGCCCAACTCCAGATACGCAGTATTTT.

V is TRBV29-1 and J is TRBJ2-7; D perhaps matches TRBD2 (5 bases). CDR3 length: 13 residues. The germline V and J ends were trimmed by 4 bases and 3 bases, with 13 bases remaining between them. CDR1 is SQVTM, CDR2 ANQGSEA, per germline. CDR3 residues: CSVAPERFYEQYF. The CDR3 DNA is TGCAGCGTTGCCCCCGAGCGGTTCTACGAGCAGTACTTC.

The count of this clone is one. This chain connects TRBV13 to TRBJ2-5, with D perhaps matching TRBD1 (6 bases). This CDR3 is 15 amino acids long. The V gene lost 0 bases and the J gene lost 6 bases, with 14 bases spanning the gap. Germline V gene sequence: CDR1 PRHDT, CDR2 FYEKMQ (reference sequence). Written as DNA, the CDR3 is TGTGCCAGCAGCTTAGGGTCCGGGACAATAAAGACCCAGTACTTC. Translating gives CASSLGSGTIKTQYF. Supplemented by reference TRBV13 and TRBJ2-5, the full variable domain reads AAGVIQSPRHLIKEKRETATLKCYPIPRHDTVYWYQQGPGQDPQFLISFYEKMQSDKGSIPDRFSAQQFSDYHSELNMSSLELGDSALYFCASSLGSGTIKTQYFGPGTRLLVL.

This clone came up a few times. The rearrangement joins TRBV5-1 to TRBJ2-2; no reliable D call. The germline V gene encodes CDR1 SGHRS and CDR2 YFSETQ. V lost 4 bases to trimming and J lost 1 base, with 5 bases between them. The CDR3 is made up of 13 amino acids. CDR3 sequence reads: CASSLGNTGELFF. CDR3 in DNA: TGCGCCAGCAGCCTAGGGAACACCGGGGAGCTGTTTTTT.

J is TRBJ2-7 and V is TRBV6-2 or TRBV6-3; D is possibly TRBD1 (6 bases). V was pared by 6 bases and J by 2 bases, with 8 bases between. Germline values: CDR1 MNHEY, CDR2 SVGEGT. This CDR3 has 12 residues. The CDR3 region is CASSDRTYEQYF. In DNA, the CDR3 is TGTGCCAGCAGCGACAGGACCTACGAGCAGTACTTC.

The V gene is TRBV6-6, the J gene TRBJ2-7; 8 bases align to TRBD2. Looked up from germline, CDR1 is MNHNY and CDR2 is SVGAGI (reference sequence). V was clipped by 5 bases and J by 3 bases; unmatched bases: 0. The CDR3 consists of 12 residues. This CDR3 reads CASSTSGYEQYF. The CDR3 DNA reads as TGTGCCAGCAGTACTAGCGGCTACGAGCAGTACTTC.

The rearrangement uses TRBV27 and TRBJ2-5; D is possibly TRBD1 (5 bases). This CDR3 is built from 13 residues. CDR1 and CDR2 from the germline V gene are MNHEY and SMNVEV (reference sequence). Trimming stripped 6 bases from V and 5 bases from J, with 13 bases between. The CDR3 nucleotides are TGTGCCAGCAGCCGTCTCACAGGCGAGACCCAGTACTTC. This codes for CASSRLTGETQYF.

This clone occurred once. The V and J genes are TRBV19 and TRBJ2-7, with D unresolved. Germline assignment: CDR1 LNHDA and CDR2 SQIVND (reference sequence). The CDR3 sequence is 15 residues long. V was clipped by 3 bases and J by 2 bases, with 14 bases between them. The CDR3 here is CASSIATASPYEQYF. CDR3 bases: TGTGCCAGTAGTATTGCAACAGCTTCCCCCTACGAGCAGTACTTC.

The chain carries TRBV27 and TRBJ2-1; perhaps TRBD1 as D (5 bases). Deletions cut 0 bases from V and 3 bases from J, with 12 bases between. CDR1 is MNHEY and CDR2 is SMNVEV in the germline V gene (reference sequence). This CDR3 region has 16 residues. The CDR3 is CASSLSGSGYYNEQFF. For the CDR3, the DNA is TGTGCCAGCAGTTTATCAGGGTCAGGGTACTACAATGAGCAGTTCTTC.

V usage is TRBV28 and J usage is TRBJ2-7; 7 bases fit TRBD1. Germline V lookup: CDR1 MDHEN, CDR2 SYDVKM. This CDR3 has 19 residues. Losses at the gene ends were 4 bases for V and 2 bases for J; bases not matched to a gene: 20. The CDR3 is CASSSIPYSDRAGPYEQYF. The CDR3 nucleotides read TGTGCCAGCAGTTCTATACCTTATTCAGACAGGGCAGGGCCCTACGAGCAGTACTTC. The full variable domain, in which reference TRBV28 and TRBJ2-7 provide the parts outside the CDR3, is DVKVTQSSRYLVKRTGEKVFLECVQDMDHENMFWYRQDPGLGLRLIYFSYDVKMKEKGDIPEGYSVSREKKERFSLILESASTNQTSMYLCASSSIPYSDRAGPYEQYFGPGTRLTVT.

The chain is built from TRBV6-5 and TRBJ2-7, with 7 bases aligning to TRBD1. CDR3 length: 12 amino acids. With 6 bases clipped from V and 6 bases from J, the junction kept 5 bases outside the gene matches. In germline, CDR1 is MNHEY, CDR2 SVGAGI. CDR3 protein: CASSLQGSEQYF. The CDR3 DNA follows: TGTGCCAGCAGCCTACAGGGGAGCGAGCAGTACTTC.

The chain has TRBV3-1 (or the pseudogene TRBV3-2) and TRBJ1-2; D gene ambiguous. Trimming left V 0 bases short and J 4 bases short, with 18 bases between. This CDR3 is built from 17 residues. CDR1 LGHDT and CDR2 YNNKEL come from the germline V gene (reference sequence). CDR3 nucleotide sequence: TGTGCCAGCAGCCAAGATCAAAGACACCCATTGGGCTATGGCTACACCTTC. Translation: CASSQDQRHPLGYGYTF.

This clone has only a few counts. The V gene is TRBV11-2, the J gene TRBJ2-7; D possibly corresponds to TRBD2 (6 bases). The CDR3 runs to 13 residues. Trimming removed 4 bases from V and 3 bases from J, with 10 bases in between. Germline CDR1 and CDR2: SGHAT and FQNNGV. The CDR3 loop reads CASSSPRGYEQYF. As DNA, the CDR3 is TGTGCCAGCAGCTCCCCGCGGGGCTACGAGCAGTACTTC.

The CDR3 DNA reads TGCGCCAGCAGCCAAGAGACCAGCGGAGGGAGTACTAGCACAGATACGCAGTATTTT. This gives the protein CASSQETSGGSTSTDTQYF. This chain joins TRBV4-1 and TRBJ2-3, with TRBD2 as a possible D gene (6 bases). The germline CDR1 and CDR2 sequences are MGHRA and YSYEKL. Deletions cut 0 bases from V and 0 bases from J, with 19 bases between. The CDR3 is made up of 19 amino acids.

Only one count was recorded for this clone. The CDR3 region is CASSSGNYEQYF. In DNA form, the CDR3 reads TGTGCCAGCAGTTCAGGAAACTACGAGCAGTACTTC. The chain couples TRBV28 to TRBJ2-7; no clear D. This CDR3 spans 12 amino acids. Trimming stripped 4 bases from V and 3 bases from J, with 7 bases between. Looked up from germline, CDR1 is MDHEN and CDR2 is SYDVKM.

In nucleotides, the CDR3 is TGTGCCACCAGCAGAGACCGGAGCAGCTCCTATAATTCACCCCTCCACTTT. Protein product: CATSRDRSSSYNSPLHF. The chain uses TRBV15 and TRBJ1-6; D not certain. In germline, CDR1 is LNHNV, CDR2 YYDKDF (reference sequence). V was clipped by 0 bases and J by 0 bases, with 9 bases between them. This CDR3 is 17 amino acids long.

This chain joins TRBV4-1 and TRBJ1-1; D is uncertain. The germline gives CDR1 MGHRA, CDR2 YSYEKL. V gave up 1 base and J gave up 0 bases, with 6 bases separating them. This CDR3 region has 14 residues. In DNA form, the CDR3 reads TGCGCCAGCAGCCAAGTCGGGATGAACACTGAAGCTTTCTTT. Translating gives CASSQVGMNTEAFF.

V gene TRBV6-6 combines with J gene TRBJ2-1; tentative D call: TRBD2 (6 bases). The CDR3 covers 13 residues. Trimming shortened V by 8 bases and J by 3 bases, and 11 bases separated the two germline ends. Germline values: CDR1 MNHNY, CDR2 SVGAGI (reference sequence). The DNA of the CDR3 is TGTGCCAGCGCAGGCGGGGACTACAATGAGCAGTTCTTC. Residues: CASAGGDYNEQFF.

The chain couples TRBV6-5 to TRBJ1-1; D may be TRBD1 (5 bases). V was cut by 2 bases and J by 7 bases, with 14 bases left in between. Germline lookup yields CDR1 MNHEY and CDR2 SVGAGI. CDR3 length: 14 residues. The CDR3 here is CASSYGQGLGEAFF. DNA for the CDR3: TGTGCCAGCAGTTACGGGCAGGGTTTGGGTGAAGCTTTCTTT.

The rearrangement joins TRBV7-3 to TRBJ2-1; the match to TRBD2 covers 9 bases. Germline lookup yields CDR1 SGHTA and CDR2 FQGTGA. The V and J ends lost 4 bases and 10 bases, in that order; junction bases with no gene match: 11. This CDR3 has 15 amino acids. The CDR3 reads CASSYSGSRVEEQFF. The CDR3 DNA is TGTGCCAGCAGCTATAGCGGGAGCCGGGTGGAGGAGCAGTTCTTC. The full variable domain, rest sourced from reference TRBV7-3 and TRBJ2-1, is GAGVSQTPSNKVTEKGKYVELRCDPISGHTALYWYRQSLGQGPEFLIYFQGTGAADDSGLPNDRFFAVRPEGSVSTLKIQRTERGDSAVYLCASSYSGSRVEEQFFGPGTRLTVL.

The rearrangement links TRBV24-1 to TRBJ2-7, with TRBD2 identical over 7 bases. CDR1 and CDR2 (germline): KGHDR, SFDVKD. V trimming: 5 bases; J trimming: 5 bases; junction bases outside the gene matches: 5. The CDR3 spans 13 residues. The CDR3 sequence: CATSVPGGNEQYF. Written as DNA, the CDR3 is TGTGCCACCAGTGTCCCGGGGGGAAACGAGCAGTACTTC.

The genes are TRBV9 and TRBJ2-3, with 7 bases aligning to TRBD2. Per the germline V gene, CDR1 is SGDLS and CDR2 is YYNGEE. V dropped 3 bases and J dropped 3; count of bases not matched to a gene: 10. The CDR3 loop spans 16 amino acids. CDR3 nucleotide sequence: TGTGCCAGCAGCGCTCGGGGGGACTTCTGGACAGATACGCAGTATTTT. It specifies CASSARGDFWTDTQYF.

CDR3 amino acids: CASRPPRVTSNQPQHF. DNA of the CDR3: TGCGCCAGCAGGCCCCCCAGGGTTACAAGCAATCAGCCCCAGCATTTT. The rearrangement links TRBV23-1 to TRBJ1-5, with D possibly TRBD1 on 5 matching bases. TRBV23-1 belongs to the ORF category, with a function that is uncertain. The germline V and J ends were trimmed by 6 bases and 1 base, with 16 bases remaining between them. This CDR3 is built from 16 residues.

The gene calls are TRBV7-8 and TRBJ1-2; 7 bases are a match to TRBD1. CDR1 and CDR2 from the germline V gene are SGHVS and FQNEAQ. This CDR3 has 14 residues. With 0 bases clipped from V and 5 bases from J, the junction kept 3 bases outside the gene matches. CDR3 sequence (DNA): TGTGCCAGCAGCTTAGCCCAGACAGGGTATGGCTACACCTTC. Encoded protein: CASSLAQTGYGYTF.

The chain uses TRBV14 and TRBJ2-3, with D unresolved. V was trimmed by 3 bases and J by 4 bases, leaving 11 bases between them. Looked up from germline, CDR1 is SGHDN and CDR2 is FVKESK. The CDR3 contains 14 residues. CDR3 DNA: TGTGCCAGCAGCCATGTGAGAAGCGCAGATACGCAGTATTTT. Its protein product is CASSHVRSADTQYF.